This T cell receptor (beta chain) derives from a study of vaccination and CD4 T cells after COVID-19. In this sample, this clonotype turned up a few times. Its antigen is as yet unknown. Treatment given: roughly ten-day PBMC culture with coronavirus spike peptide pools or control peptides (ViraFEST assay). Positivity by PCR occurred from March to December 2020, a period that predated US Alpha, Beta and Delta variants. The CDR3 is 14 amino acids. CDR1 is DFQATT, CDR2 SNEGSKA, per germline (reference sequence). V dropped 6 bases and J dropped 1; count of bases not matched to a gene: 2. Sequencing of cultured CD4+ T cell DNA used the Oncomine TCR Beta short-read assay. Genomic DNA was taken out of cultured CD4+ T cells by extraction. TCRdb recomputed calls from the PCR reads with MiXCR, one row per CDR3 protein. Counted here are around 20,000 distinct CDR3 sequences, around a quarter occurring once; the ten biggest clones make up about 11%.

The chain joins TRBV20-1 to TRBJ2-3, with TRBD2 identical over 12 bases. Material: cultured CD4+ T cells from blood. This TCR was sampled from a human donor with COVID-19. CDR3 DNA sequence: TGCAGTGCGAGGACTAGCGGGGGCACAGATACGCAGTATTTT. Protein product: CSARTSGGTDTQYF.